The 10 T cell receptor beta chains reported below all come from one sample, sequenced in a study of post-analysis software for immune sequencing data. Whole-study results and caveats: In patients, TRBV5-6, TRBV5-1 and TRBV20-1 belonged to five TRBV segments found more frequently than in controls.

Prepared libraries of TCR beta cDNA carried unique molecular identifiers. Each CDR3 protein is one row after TCRdb ran MiXCR on the PCR reads. The table lists about 460,000 distinct CDR3 sequences, approximately 46% of them singletons. For these receptors, no antigen is known. The material sequenced was blood. Receptor source: a girl aged 5 to 17 with multiple sclerosis.

This clonotype was detected a few times. The rearrangement uses TRBV6-2 or TRBV6-3 and TRBJ2-4; maybe TRBD2 (6 bases). The germline V gene has CDR1 MNHEY and CDR2 SVGEGT. The germline V and J ends were trimmed by 6 bases and 4 bases, with 16 bases remaining between them. The CDR3 is 15 amino acids. The CDR3 region has the DNA TGTGCCAGCAGACCAACCGGGACTGGAAAAAACATTCAGTACTTC. Translated, it gives CASRPTGTGKNIQYF.

A few counts support this clonotype. The rearrangement links TRBV4-2 to TRBJ2-7, with 8 bases lining up with TRBD1. Germline CDR1 reads LGHNA; CDR2 reads YNFKEQ. V shed 4 bases and J 3 bases; nucleotides not matched to a gene: 8. The CDR3 has 15 residues. Here the CDR3 DNA reads TGTGCCAGCAGCCCCGCCCGACAGGGGCTCTACGAGCAGTACTTC. The encoded protein is CASSPARQGLYEQYF.

The sample holds a few counts of this clonotype. V and J are TRBV12-3 or TRBV12-4 and TRBJ1-2, with D unclear. CDR3 length equals 15 residues. Trimming pared 2 bases from V and 4 bases from J, leaving 14 bases between. CDR3 residues: CASSLSPTGLYGYTF. In nucleotides, the CDR3 is TGTGCCAGCAGTTTAAGCCCCACCGGCCTCTATGGCTACACCTTC.

The chain employs TRBV27 and TRBJ2-1; 8 bases fit TRBD2. Germline V lookup: CDR1 MNHEY, CDR2 SMNVEV (reference sequence). This CDR3 contains 16 residues. V gave up 3 bases and J gave up 1 base; unmatched junction bases: 5. The CDR3 loop is CASSFSGRGSYNEQFF. In DNA form, the CDR3 reads TGTGCCAGCAGTTTCTCCGGGAGGGGGTCCTACAATGAGCAGTTCTTC.

This clonotype came up a few times. CDR3 region: CASSLVWGKFDDTEAFF. Here the CDR3 DNA reads TGTGCCAGCAGCTTGGTTTGGGGGAAGTTCGACGACACTGAAGCTTTCTTT. The chain combines TRBV5-6 with TRBJ1-1; D perhaps matches TRBD1 (5 bases). There are 17 residues in the CDR3. V lost 0 bases and J 3 bases, leaving 18 bases between the germline ends. Germline lookup yields CDR1 SGHDT and CDR2 YYEEEE.

J is TRBJ2-3 and V is TRBV9, with D possibly being TRBD2 (6 bases). This CDR3 is 14 amino acids long. CDR1 is SGDLS, CDR2 YYNGEE, per germline. Trimming took off 4 bases at V and 4 bases at J, with 13 bases between the two ends. The DNA for the CDR3 is TGTGCCAGCAGCCCTCGACTAGTCTCAGATACGCAGTATTTT. Translated, it gives CASSPRLVSDTQYF.

V gene TRBV14 combines with J gene TRBJ2-2; 8 bases are shared with TRBD1. With 5 bases clipped from V and 0 bases from J, the junction kept 5 bases outside the gene matches. This CDR3 region has 16 residues. The germline CDR1 and CDR2 sequences are SGHDN and FVKESK. The CDR3 DNA reads TGTGCCAGCAGCTCTTGGACAGGGCCGAACACCGGGGAGCTGTTTTTT. Its translation is CASSSWTGPNTGELFF. The whole variable domain, filled in from reference TRBV14 and TRBJ2-2, reads EAGVTQFPSHSVIEKGQTVTLRCDPISGHDNLYWYRRVMGKEIKFLLHFVKESKQDESGMPNNRFLAERTGGTYSTLKVQPAELEDSGVYFCASSSWTGPNTGELFFGEGSRLTVL.

The chain employs TRBV28 and TRBJ1-5; D gene ambiguous. Trimming left V 9 bases short and J 1 base short, with 7 bases between. The CDR3 loop spans 12 amino acids. Germline values: CDR1 MDHEN, CDR2 SYDVKM. CDR3 coding DNA: TGTGCCAGTAACTGGAGCAATCAGCCCCAGCATTTT. Protein product: CASNWSNQPQHF.

This chain links TRBV5-1 with TRBJ1-2; D possibly corresponds to TRBD1 (5 bases). The CDR3 loop spans 14 amino acids. In germline, CDR1 is SGHRS, CDR2 YFSETQ. Trimming cost V 0 bases and J 6 bases, with 12 bases left between them. CDR3 in amino acids: CASSLADGGNGYTF. Here the CDR3 DNA reads TGCGCCAGCAGCTTGGCCGATGGGGGGAATGGCTACACCTTC.

The V gene is TRBV20-1, the J gene TRBJ2-1; 12 nucleotides align to TRBD2. The CDR3 is 15 amino acids. From germline, CDR1 is DFQATT and CDR2 SNEGSKA (reference sequence). The junction had 6 bases not matched to a gene; V was cut back by 1 base and J by 8 bases. The CDR3 sequence: CSARVALAGGDEQFF. The CDR3 coding sequence is TGCAGTGCTAGAGTGGCTCTAGCGGGAGGGGATGAGCAGTTCTTC.